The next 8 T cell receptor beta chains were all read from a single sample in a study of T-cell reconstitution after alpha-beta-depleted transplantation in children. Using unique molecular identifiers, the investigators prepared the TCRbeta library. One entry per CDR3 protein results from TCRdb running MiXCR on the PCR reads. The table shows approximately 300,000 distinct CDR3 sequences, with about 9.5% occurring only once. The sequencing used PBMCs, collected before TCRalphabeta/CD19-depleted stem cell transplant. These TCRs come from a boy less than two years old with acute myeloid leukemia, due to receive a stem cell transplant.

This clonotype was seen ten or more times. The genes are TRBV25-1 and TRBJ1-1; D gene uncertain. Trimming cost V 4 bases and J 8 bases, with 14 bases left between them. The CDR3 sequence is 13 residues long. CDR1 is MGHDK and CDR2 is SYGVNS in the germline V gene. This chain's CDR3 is CASSVPGLPEAFF. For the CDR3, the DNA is TGTGCCAGCAGTGTTCCAGGCCTACCGGAAGCTTTCTTT.

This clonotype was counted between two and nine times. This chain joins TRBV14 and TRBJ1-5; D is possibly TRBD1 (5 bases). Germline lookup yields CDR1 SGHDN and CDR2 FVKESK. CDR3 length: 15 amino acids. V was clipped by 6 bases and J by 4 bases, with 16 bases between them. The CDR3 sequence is CASRGRQFRNQPQHF. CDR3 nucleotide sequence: TGTGCCAGCAGGGGCCGACAGTTTAGGAATCAGCCCCAGCATTTT.

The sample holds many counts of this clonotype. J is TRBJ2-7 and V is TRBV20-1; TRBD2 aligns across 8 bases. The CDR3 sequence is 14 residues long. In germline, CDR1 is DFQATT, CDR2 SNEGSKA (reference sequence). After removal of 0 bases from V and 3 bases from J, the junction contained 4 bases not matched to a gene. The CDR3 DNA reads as TGCAGTGCTAGAGATTACAGCGGGAGCTACGAGCAGTACTTC. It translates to CSARDYSGSYEQYF.

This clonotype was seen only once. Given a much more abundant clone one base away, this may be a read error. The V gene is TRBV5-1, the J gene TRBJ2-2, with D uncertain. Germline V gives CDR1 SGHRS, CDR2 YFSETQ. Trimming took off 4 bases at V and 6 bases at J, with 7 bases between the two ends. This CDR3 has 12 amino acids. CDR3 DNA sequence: TGCGCCAGCAGCATTTACTCCGGGGAGCTGTTTTTT. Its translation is CASSIYSGELFF.

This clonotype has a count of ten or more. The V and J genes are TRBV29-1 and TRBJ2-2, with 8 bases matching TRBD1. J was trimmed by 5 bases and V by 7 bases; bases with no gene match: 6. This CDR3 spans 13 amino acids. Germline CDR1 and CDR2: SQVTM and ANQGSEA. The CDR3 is CSARTGQTGELFF. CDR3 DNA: TGCAGCGCCCGGACAGGGCAAACCGGGGAGCTGTTTTTT.

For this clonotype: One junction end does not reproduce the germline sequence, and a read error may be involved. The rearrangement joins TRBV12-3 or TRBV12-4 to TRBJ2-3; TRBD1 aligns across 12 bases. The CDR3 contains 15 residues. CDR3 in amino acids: CASSWDRGRTNTQYF. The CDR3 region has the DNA TGTGCCAGCAGTTGGGACAGGGGGCGCACAAATACGCAGTATTTT.

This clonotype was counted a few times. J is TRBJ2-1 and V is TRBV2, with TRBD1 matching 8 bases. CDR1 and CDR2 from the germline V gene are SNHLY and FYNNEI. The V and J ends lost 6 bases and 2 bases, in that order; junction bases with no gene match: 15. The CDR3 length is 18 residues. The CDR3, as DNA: TGTGCCAGCAGAGCCTTCCCTCGGTCAGGGGGCGCCTACAATGAGCAGTTCTTC. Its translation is CASRAFPRSGGAYNEQFF.

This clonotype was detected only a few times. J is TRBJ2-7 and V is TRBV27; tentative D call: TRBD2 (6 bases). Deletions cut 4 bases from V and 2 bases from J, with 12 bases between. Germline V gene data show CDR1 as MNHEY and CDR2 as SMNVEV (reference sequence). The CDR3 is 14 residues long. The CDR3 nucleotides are TGTGCCAGCAGTTGGGGGACTTCCCCCTACGAGCAGTACTTC. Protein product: CASSWGTSPYEQYF.